This T cell receptor beta chain was documented in a study of spatial heterogeneity in lung cancer. The time point here: sample taken at primary tumor resection. This clonotype was seen many times. A distinct unique molecular identifier was carried by each TCR cDNA molecule. MiXCR was run by TCRdb on the 5' RACE reads, yielding one entry per CDR3 protein. Of 40,000 to 55,000 distinct CDR3 sequences in the sample, approximately 6.3% were seen once. V was pared by 3 bases and J by 4 bases, with 9 bases of the junction left unmatched. Germline-derived CDR1 and CDR2 are SGHAT and FQNNGV. There are 15 residues in the CDR3.

V gene TRBV11-2 combines with J gene TRBJ2-7; 7 bases map to TRBD1. The sequence was collected from a female donor with early-stage non-small cell lung cancer. Sample: PBMCs, taken at surgery. CDR3 in DNA: TGTGCCAGCAGCTTGGGATGGGACAGCGCATACGAGCAGTACTTC. Encoded protein: CASSLGWDSAYEQYF.